A selection of T cell receptor beta chains follows, all from one sample in a study of human T cells and chemical hapten exposure. MiXCR was run by TCRdb on the RACE reads, yielding one entry per CDR3 protein. The table includes 50,000 to 60,000 distinct CDR3 sequences, around 12% detected once. The input for sequencing was whole blood, taken in connection with sensitization to the hapten diphenylcyclopropenone (DPC). These receptors originate from a man aged 25-45 years with alopecia areata. Some clones in this sample may be carry-over from other donors' samples. Both conserved end residues are part of each CDR3. The D gene is left open where the match is weak. A clone size is listed for some rows: how often the clone was seen (once, few, many), or a class if it is expanded.

d_gene	abundance	len	v_gene	j_gene	CDR3nt	CDR3aa
-	-	15	TRBV6-5	TRBJ2-3	TGTGCCAGCAGTTACAGGGCAGCCACGACAGATACGCAGTATTTT	CASSYRAATTDTQYF
TRBD1	many	16	TRBV27	TRBJ1-1	TGTGCCAGCAGTTTAATTCTTGGACAGGGGAACACTGAAGCTTTCTTT	CASSLILGQGNTEAFF
-	few	12	TRBV7-3	TRBJ2-5	TGTGCCAGCAGCACGGCCGGGGAGACCCAGTACTTC	CASSTAGETQYF
TRBD1	few	14	TRBV29-1	TRBJ1-1	TGCAGCGTTGAGTTACAGGGGATGGGGACTGAAGCTTTCTTT	CSVELQGMGTEAFF
TRBD1	many	16	TRBV5-5	TRBJ1-1	TGTGCCAGCAGCTTGGGGACAGGATCTATGAACACTGAAGCTTTCTTT	CASSLGTGSMNTEAFF
TRBD1	-	14	TRBV5-1	TRBJ2-1	TGCGCCAGCAGTCCAGGGGGCGCTTACAATGAGCAGTTCTTC	CASSPGGAYNEQFF
-	-	15	TRBV5-4	TRBJ1-1	TGTGCCAGCAGCGTAGGACAGAGGATGAACACTGAAGCTTTCTTT	CASSVGQRMNTEAFF
TRBD2	many	15	TRBV12-3/TRBV12-4	TRBJ2-7	TGTGCCAGCAGTTTAGGAGAGGGAGGGAGCCCGGAGCAGTACTTC	CASSLGEGGSPEQYF
-	few	14	TRBV29-1	TRBJ1-3	TGCAGCGTTGAGCCCGAAGAAGAGGGTCACACCATATATTTT	CSVEPEEEGHTIYF
-	few	14	TRBV12-2	TRBJ1-1	TGTGCAAGTCGCTCAGCCCCCATGAACACTGAAGCTTTCTTT	CASRSAPMNTEAFF
-	few	15	TRBV7-8	TRBJ2-3	TGTGCCAGCAGCTTGTGGGGCGGGAGCACAGATACGCAGTATTTT	CASSLWGGSTDTQYF
-	many	14	TRBV7-9	TRBJ2-7	TGTGCCAGCAGCTTAGTACAACATGCCTACGAGCAGTACTTC	CASSLVQHAYEQYF
-	many	15	TRBV29-1	TRBJ1-1	TGCAGCGTTGATTCGGGATGGGCCATGAACACTGAAGCTTTCTTT	CSVDSGWAMNTEAFF
-	many	12	TRBV20-1	TRBJ1-2	TGCAGTGCTAGATACACTAGTTATGGCTACACCTTC	CSARYTSYGYTF
-	many	13	TRBV19	TRBJ2-6	TGTGCCAGTAGGCTCTCTGGGGCCAACGTCCTGACTTTC	CASRLSGANVLTF
-	-	12	TRBV29-1	TRBJ2-3	TGCAGCGGAGTGATCCGCACAGATACGCAGTATTTT	CSGVIRTDTQYF
-	-	14	TRBV12-3/TRBV12-4	TRBJ1-1	TGTGCCAGCAATTTAGGGCAGGTTGGCACTGAAGCTTTCTTT	CASNLGQVGTEAFF
-	-	14	TRBV7-9	TRBJ1-5	TGTGCCAGCAGCCGGGACGGGTTTAATCAGCCCCAGCATTTT	CASSRDGFNQPQHF
TRBD1	-	13	TRBV29-1	TRBJ2-5	TGCAGCGTTGGACAGGGAAAGGGAGAGACCCAGTACTTC	CSVGQGKGETQYF
TRBD2	few	18	TRBV11-2	TRBJ2-3	TGTGCCAGCAGCTCCTTGAGCGGGGGGGCACCATCGGGCGATACGCAGTATTTT	CASSSLSGGAPSGDTQYF
-	many	14	TRBV6-5	TRBJ2-3	TGTGCCAGCAGCCGAACGGACCACCGAGATACGCAGTATTTT	CASSRTDHRDTQYF
-	many	20	TRBV12-5	TRBJ2-5	TGTGCTAGTGGTTTGGTACCCATTCGAGGAAACGAAACAACCGAAGAGACCCAGTACTTC	CASGLVPIRGNETTEETQYF
-	many	14	TRBV29-1	TRBJ2-3	TGCAGCGTCGCAGGGTCCGCTAGCACAGATACGCAGTATTTT	CSVAGSASTDTQYF
-	few	14	TRBV18	TRBJ2-4	TGTGCCAGCTCACCACCGTCGAGGGAAAACATTCAGTACTTC	CASSPPSRENIQYF
TRBD2	-	16	TRBV28	TRBJ2-3	TGTGCCAGCAGTTCGCTGACTAGCGGGGGAACAGATACGCAGTATTTT	CASSSLTSGGTDTQYF
TRBD1	few	14	TRBV13	TRBJ1-4	TGTGCCAGCAGCTTAACAGGGGGCGCGATGAGACTGTTTTTT	CASSLTGGAMRLFF
TRBD1	few	12	TRBV20-1	TRBJ2-7	TGCAGTGCCCAGGGACAGGGCTACGAGCAGTACTTC	CSAQGQGYEQYF
-	many	15	TRBV5-1	TRBJ1-5	TGCGCCAGCAGCTTGGATGGGGATAGCAATCAGCCCCAGCATTTT	CASSLDGDSNQPQHF
TRBD1	many	15	TRBV12-3/TRBV12-4	TRBJ2-7	TGTGCCAGCAGTTCTCCGGGACAGGGGGCCTACGAGCAGTACTTC	CASSSPGQGAYEQYF
-	-	13	TRBV11-2	TRBJ2-1	TGTGCCAGCAGCTTAGGAGGGGGGCTGGAGCAGTTCTTC	CASSLGGGLEQFF
-	few	17	TRBV7-2	TRBJ2-7	TGTGCCAGCAGCTTCCCACGACAGGAACCCCGAGACGTGGTGCAGTACTTC	CASSFPRQEPRDVVQYF
-	-	16	TRBV5-6	TRBJ1-1	TGTGCCAGCAGCCCTCCGACCGGGGTAAGGAACACTGAAGCTTTCTTT	CASSPPTGVRNTEAFF
TRBD2	many	15	TRBV29-1	TRBJ2-3	TGCAGCGTCCATGGGACTAGCGATAGCACAGATACGCAGTATTTT	CSVHGTSDSTDTQYF
-	many	15	TRBV4-1	TRBJ2-4	TGCGCCAGCAGCCAAGATGGCTGGGATGGAAACATTCAGTACTTC	CASSQDGWDGNIQYF
-	-	13	TRBV7-6	TRBJ1-1	TGTGCCAGCAGGTTAACCATGAACACTGAAGCTTTCTTT	CASRLTMNTEAFF
-	-	15	TRBV5-6	TRBJ2-5	TGTGCCAGCAGCTCGAACCGGGACAACCAAGAGACCCAGTACTTC	CASSSNRDNQETQYF
TRBD1	many	14	TRBV6-5	TRBJ2-1	TGTGCCAGCAGCGGGACAGGGGGCTACAATGAGCAGTTCTTC	CASSGTGGYNEQFF
TRBD1	-	14	TRBV5-5	TRBJ1-1	TGTGCCAGCAGCCCAGGGGGCGCGAACACTGAAGCTTTCTTT	CASSPGGANTEAFF
TRBD1	few	16	TRBV7-9	TRBJ2-7	TGTGCCAGCAGCCCGCGACAGGGAGCCACCTCCTACGAGCAGTACTTC	CASSPRQGATSYEQYF
TRBD2	few	18	TRBV6-5	TRBJ2-1	TGTGCCAGCAGTTCCCCCCTGGGGGCGGGGGGGCCTGGCAATGAGCAGTTCTTC	CASSSPLGAGGPGNEQFF
TRBD1	many	14	TRBV20-1	TRBJ2-7	TGCAGTGCTAAGGACAGGGAAGTTCTCTACGAGCAGTACTTC	CSAKDREVLYEQYF
-	few	13	TRBV12-3/TRBV12-4	TRBJ2-1	TGTGCCAGCAGTTCGACATTCTACAATGAGCAGTTCTTC	CASSSTFYNEQFF
TRBD1	many	13	TRBV29-1	TRBJ1-1	TGCAGCGTAACAGGGGCCGATAACACTGAAGCTTTCTTT	CSVTGADNTEAFF
TRBD2	-	12	TRBV28	TRBJ2-1	TGTGCCAGCAGTTCGAGACTAGCCCGGCAGTTCTTC	CASSSRLARQFF
TRBD2	few	14	TRBV20-1	TRBJ2-3	TGCAGTGCTAGAGAGGGTGCGGGAGGAGATACGCAGTATTTT	CSAREGAGGDTQYF
-	many	13	TRBV12-3/TRBV12-4	TRBJ2-5	TGTGCCAGCAGTTTGCTACAGAAAGAGACCCAGTACTTC	CASSLLQKETQYF
-	many	14	TRBV2	TRBJ2-2	TGTGCCAGCACTGGGATCGCAAACACCGGGGAGCTGTTTTTT	CASTGIANTGELFF
-	few	15	TRBV5-6	TRBJ2-6	TGTGCCAGCAGCTTAGGGGTCTCTGGGGCCAACGTCCTGACTTTC	CASSLGVSGANVLTF
-	few	14	TRBV5-5	TRBJ1-1	TGTGCCAGCAGCTCCTCAAGGGGGGTCGCAGAAGCTTTCTTT	CASSSSRGVAEAFF
-	-	15	TRBV5-5	TRBJ2-1	TGTGCCAGCAGCCCCACCGGGACATTATACAATGAGCAGTTCTTC	CASSPTGTLYNEQFF
-	many	17	TRBV14	TRBJ2-2	TGTGCCAGCAGCCAAGACAAAAAGGCAGGGGTCACCGGGGAGCTGTTTTTT	CASSQDKKAGVTGELFF
-	-	15	TRBV5-1	TRBJ1-6	TGCGCCAGCAGCGCGGAGATCTCCTATAATTCACCCCTCCACTTT	CASSAEISYNSPLHF